The source of this T cell receptor beta chain is a study of cytomegalovirus exposure and HLA in healthy donors. On this clone: Its antigen is unidentified.

Broader study findings: There were around 160 TCR beta chains listed as cytomegalovirus-associated. Most subjects' HLA-A and HLA-B alleles were reportedly predicted from TCR beta sequences.

V lost 7 bases to trimming and J lost 0 bases, with 12 bases between them. CDR1 is MDHEN, CDR2 SYDVKM, per germline. The CDR3 totals 14 residues. Primers included in the PCR were 60 Vbeta and 13 Jbeta primers. This table comes from immunoSEQ multiplex PCR, and its TCRdb copy is limited to in-frame clones, with some not included. Among more than 140,000 clones listed, 82% were seen once. The receptor was isolated from a man younger than 30 in good health and CMV-seropositive. Specimen: PBMCs. The V gene is TRBV28, the J gene TRBJ1-1, with D uncertain. This CDR3 is CASTRGDMNTEAFF. CDR3 DNA: TGTGCCAGCACCCGAGGAGATATGAACACTGAAGCTTTCTTT.